The 21 T cell receptor beta chains in this list originate from one sample, sequenced in a study of blood T cell repertoires in COVID-19. Some clones are missing from TCRdb's copy, which holds only in-frame ones; the method was immunoSEQ multiplex PCR. This table holds about 300,000 clones, around 89% found once. Sequencing was performed on peripheral blood. The receptors come from a woman aged 50 to 60 with COVID-19, enrolled during active disease.

The V call is TRBV18, the J call TRBJ2-1, with D perhaps matching TRBD1 (6 bases). The CDR3 is made up of 14 amino acids. The V gene's germline CDR1 is KGHSH and CDR2 LQKENI. V lost 3 bases and J lost 10, with 16 bases in between. This chain's CDR3 is CASSPERGMGEQFF. The CDR3, as DNA: TGTGCCAGCTCACCCGAGAGGGGGATGGGGGAGCAGTTCTTC.

The genes are TRBV19 and TRBJ1-2; D is unresolved. The CDR3 is made up of 12 amino acids. V shed 6 bases and J shed 1 base, with 6 bases lying between them. The germline V gene encodes CDR1 LNHDA and CDR2 SQIVND (reference sequence). CDR3 sequence: CASRPGNYGYTF. For the CDR3, the DNA is TGTGCCAGTAGACCAGGTAACTATGGCTACACCTTC. The full variable domain, in which reference TRBV19 and TRBJ1-2 provide the parts outside the CDR3, is DGGITQSPKYLFRKEGQNVTLSCEQNLNHDAMYWYRQDPGQGLRLIYYSQIVNDFQKGDIAEGYSVSREKKESFPLTVTSAQKNPTAFYLCASRPGNYGYTFGSGTRLTVV.

The V and J genes are TRBV6-5 and TRBJ1-2; 9 bases line up with TRBD1. CDR1 and CDR2 (germline): MNHEY, SVGAGI. V was clipped by 6 bases and J by 4 bases; unmatched bases: 9. The CDR3 has 15 amino acids. The CDR3 coding sequence is TGTGCCAGCAGCCCAGGACAGGGGCGAACCTATGGCTACACCTTC. It encodes CASSPGQGRTYGYTF.

The rearrangement uses TRBV28 and TRBJ1-3, with D unresolved. V was shortened by 3 bases and J by 2 bases, with 2 bases between the two germline ends. The CDR3 has 12 residues. Germline V lookup: CDR1 MDHEN, CDR2 SYDVKM. CDR3 loop: CASSFTGNTIYF. The CDR3 bases are TGTGCCAGCAGTTTCACTGGAAACACCATATATTTT.

V usage is TRBV5-1 and J usage is TRBJ2-1; D ambiguous. CDR3 length equals 15 residues. The germline V gene encodes CDR1 SGHRS and CDR2 YFSETQ. Between the trimmed V and J ends, which lost 4 bases and 3 bases, there was a span of 14 bases. The CDR3 sequence: CASSMTGEGYNEQFF. In DNA, the CDR3 is TGCGCCAGCAGCATGACTGGCGAAGGCTACAATGAGCAGTTCTTC.

This clone was recorded once. The V gene is TRBV19, the J gene TRBJ2-3, with D possibly matching TRBD2 (5 bases). The CDR3 is made up of 16 amino acids. Trimming left V 5 bases short and J 1 base short, with 16 bases between. Looked up from germline, CDR1 is LNHDA and CDR2 is SQIVND (reference sequence). The CDR3 DNA follows: TGTGCCAGTAGTCCCACGGGCCAAGCGGGCACAGATACGCAGTATTTT. It codes for CASSPTGQAGTDTQYF.

This chain connects TRBV19 to TRBJ1-2; 9 bases are a match to TRBD1. CDR3 length: 14 amino acids. The germline gives CDR1 LNHDA, CDR2 SQIVND (reference sequence). Unmatched junction bases numbered 11, after V lost 7 bases and J lost 8 bases. The CDR3 is CASTEPGQGGGYTF. DNA of the CDR3: TGTGCCAGTACTGAGCCGGGACAGGGAGGGGGCTACACCTTC.

In its sample, this clone was seen once. This chain connects TRBV10-3 to TRBJ2-4; possibly TRBD1 for D (6 bases). Trimming took 0 bases from V and 3 from J, leaving 9 bases between them. This CDR3 has 15 residues. The germline V gene encodes CDR1 ENHRY and CDR2 SYGVKD. The CDR3 DNA follows: TGTGCCATCAGTGAGTCGAACAGGGTCAAAAACATTCAGTACTTC. Translating it yields CAISESNRVKNIQYF.

The table lists this clone with many counts. The rearrangement joins TRBV5-1 to TRBJ1-4; 7 bases line up with TRBD1. Germline CDR1 and CDR2: SGHRS and YFSETQ. The length of the CDR3 is 15 residues. V shed 2 bases, J shed 6 bases, and the junction held 7 bases outside the gene matches. Here the CDR3 DNA reads TGCGCCAGCAGCTTTCGGGGGACAGACTATGAAAAACTGTTTTTT. It yields the protein CASSFRGTDYEKLFF.

The CDR3 sequence: CASSYTSGIDNEQFF. CDR3 DNA sequence: TGTGCCAGCAGCTACACTAGCGGGATAGATAATGAGCAGTTCTTC. The chain is built from TRBV7-2 and TRBJ2-1; 10 bases agree with TRBD2. J was trimmed by 7 bases and V by 4 bases; bases with no gene match: 7. The CDR3 length is 15 residues. Germline V gene lookup returns CDR1 SGHTA and CDR2 FQGNSA.

J is TRBJ2-1 and V is TRBV9; TRBD2 aligns across 11 bases. After removal of 2 bases from V and 9 bases from J, the junction contained 4 bases not matched to a gene. The germline CDR1 and CDR2 sequences are SGDLS and YYNGEE. The CDR3 totals 14 residues. Here the CDR3 reads CASSVTSGMAEQFF. The CDR3 DNA reads TGTGCCAGCAGCGTGACTAGCGGGATGGCTGAGCAGTTCTTC.

This clone has a single count. The chain employs TRBV5-8 and TRBJ2-2; D is possibly TRBD1 (5 bases). This CDR3 has 15 amino acids. Trimming removed 2 bases at V and 1 base at J, with 9 bases between. Per germline, CDR1 SGHTS and CDR2 YDEGEE. CDR3 residues: CASSFLQVNTGELFF. The DNA for the CDR3 is TGTGCCAGCAGCTTTCTACAGGTGAACACCGGGGAGCTGTTTTTT. The whole variable domain, filled in from reference TRBV5-8 and TRBJ2-2, reads EAGVTQSPTHLIKTRGQQATLRCSPISGHTSVYWYQQALGLGLQFLLWYDEGEERNRGNFPPRFSGRQFPNYSSELNVNALELEDSALYLCASSFLQVNTGELFFGEGSRLTVL.

CDR3 coding DNA: TGTGCCAGCAGCTCGATAGCGGGAGGGCTCACAGATACGCAGTATTTT. Residues: CASSSIAGGLTDTQYF. The chain has TRBV7-2 and TRBJ2-3; 11 bases fit TRBD2. The V gene's germline CDR1 is SGHTA and CDR2 FQGNSA. The CDR3 extends over 16 amino acids. With V trimmed by 4 bases and J by 2 bases, 5 bases remained unmatched.

CDR3 DNA sequence: TGTGCCAGCAGTTACGGTGTCCTAACCAAAAACATTCAGTACTTC. This gives the protein CASSYGVLTKNIQYF. The genes are TRBV6-5 and TRBJ2-4; D is ambiguous. The length of the CDR3 is 15 residues. Trimming pared 2 bases from V and 2 bases from J, leaving 10 bases between. Germline V gene data show CDR1 as MNHEY and CDR2 as SVGAGI.

The chain couples TRBV11-3 to TRBJ2-7, with 7 bases aligning to TRBD1. Germline-derived CDR1 and CDR2 are SGHNT and YENEEA. V dropped 6 bases and J dropped 2; count of bases not matched to a gene: 10. This CDR3 is 15 amino acids long. The CDR3 DNA reads as TGTGCCAGCAGATCCGGTTGGACAGGCCCCTACGAGCAGTACTTC. It is translated as CASRSGWTGPYEQYF.

The V and J genes are TRBV19 and TRBJ1-1; a weak D match, TRBD1 (6 bases). Germline values: CDR1 LNHDA, CDR2 SQIVND (reference sequence). The CDR3 contains 15 residues. V was pared by 5 bases and J by 1 base, with 14 bases between. This chain's CDR3 is CASSSAGTTNTEAFF. DNA of the CDR3: TGTGCCAGTAGTTCTGCCGGGACAACGAACACTGAAGCTTTCTTT.

This clone was seen once. V is TRBV5-1 and J is TRBJ1-1; weak D call: TRBD1 (6 bases). Trimming cost V 0 bases and J 6 bases, with 12 bases left between them. Germline lookup yields CDR1 SGHRS and CDR2 YFSETQ. CDR3 length: 14 residues. CDR3 protein: CASSLDREGAEAFF. The CDR3 nucleotides are TGCGCCAGCAGCTTGGACAGGGAAGGCGCTGAAGCTTTCTTT.

This sequence joins TRBV11-3 and TRBJ2-5; D is unresolved. Trimming removed 8 bases from V and 5 bases from J, with 12 bases in between. The CDR3 totals 12 residues. The germline V gene encodes CDR1 SGHNT and CDR2 YENEEA. The CDR3 coding sequence is TGTGCCAGCGTCGCGGCTGGGGAGACCCAGTACTTC. Its protein product is CASVAAGETQYF.

The chain is built from TRBV2 and TRBJ1-2; 8 nucleotides align to TRBD1. V dropped 5 bases and J dropped 4; count of bases not matched to a gene: 15. This CDR3 spans 17 amino acids. The germline V gene encodes CDR1 SNHLY and CDR2 FYNNEI. CDR3 loop: CASSPYFLQGVTYGYTF. In DNA, the CDR3 is TGTGCCAGCAGTCCCTACTTCTTACAGGGGGTTACCTATGGCTACACCTTC.

The genes are TRBV2 and TRBJ1-1; 7 bases are shared with TRBD1. This CDR3 is 13 amino acids long. V gave up 6 bases and J gave up 4 bases; unmatched junction bases: 5. Germline CDR1 is SNHLY and CDR2 is FYNNEI. CDR3 in amino acids: CASRGGQFTEAFF. DNA of the CDR3: TGTGCCAGCAGAGGGGGACAGTTCACTGAAGCTTTCTTT.

The chain carries TRBV14 and TRBJ2-7, with TRBD2 matching 12 bases. The germline gives CDR1 SGHDN, CDR2 FVKESK. Trimming took 3 bases from V and 5 from J; bases not matched to a gene: 5. The CDR3 runs to 15 residues. The CDR3 loop is CASSQASGRGNEQYF. The CDR3 region has the DNA TGTGCCAGCAGCCAGGCTAGCGGGAGGGGGAACGAGCAGTACTTC.